This TCR beta chain was captured in a study of T cells in narcolepsy. V was shortened by 4 bases and J by 2 bases, with 3 bases between the two germline ends. Looked up from germline, CDR1 is MDHEN and CDR2 is SYDVKM. This CDR3 spans 11 amino acids. Measured with immunoSEQ multiplex PCR; TCRdb has only the in-frame clones, and not every one. Among about 32,000 clones listed, roughly 87% were seen once. This TCR came from a human donor with narcolepsy. Sample: CD45RA- memory CD4+ T cells from PBMCs. The rearrangement uses TRBV28 and TRBJ2-7, with D unclear. The CDR3 DNA follows: TGTGCCAGCAGTTCCCCCTACGAGCAGTACTTC. It translates to CASSSPYEQYF.